Below, 30 T cell receptor beta chains from the same sample are listed, as sequenced in a study of cytotoxic CD8 clonotypes in ibrutinib-treated CLL. Clones were sequenced by immunoSEQ multiplex PCR, and TCRdb holds only the in-frame ones, with some missing. The sample carries approximately 190,000 clones, roughly 77% recorded once. The sample was PBMCs, taken after 12 months of ibrutinib treatment. Receptors were obtained from a human donor with chronic lymphocytic leukemia.

This clone was seen only a few times. CDR3 region: CASSYGGGSYTF. The CDR3 DNA reads TGTGCCAGCAGTTACGGGGGGGGAAGCTACACCTTC. The chain is built from TRBV6-6 and TRBJ1-2; D is possibly TRBD1 (5 bases). CDR3 length: 12 residues. CDR1 is MNHNY, CDR2 SVGAGI, per germline (reference sequence). Trimming shortened V by 2 bases and J by 9 bases, and 10 bases separated the two germline ends.

The chain combines TRBV18 with TRBJ1-1; D possibly corresponds to TRBD1 (6 bases). The CDR3 has 15 amino acids. Germline CDR1 KGHSH, CDR2 LQKENI. Trimming stripped 3 bases from V and 1 base from J, with 12 bases between. The CDR3 sequence: CASSPLGHQNTEAFF. The DNA of the CDR3 is TGTGCCAGCTCACCTTTGGGACACCAGAACACTGAAGCTTTCTTT.

This chain links TRBV15 with TRBJ1-5; D gene unclear. From germline, CDR1 is LNHNV and CDR2 YYDKDF (reference sequence). This CDR3 has 14 residues. With 1 base removed from V and 5 bases from J, the gap between germline ends came to 9 bases. For the CDR3, the DNA is TGTGCCACCAGCAGAGTCGGGCCAGATCAGCCCCAGCATTTT. Amino acid sequence: CATSRVGPDQPQHF.

There are a few counts of this clone. CDR3 DNA sequence: TGTGCCAGCAGTGAGGGACAGGGGGCTTTCTACGAGCAGTACTTC. This translates into CASSEGQGAFYEQYF. The rearrangement joins TRBV6-1 to TRBJ2-7, with 12 bases aligning to TRBD1. Germline CDR1 and CDR2: MNHNS and SASEGT. The CDR3 contains 15 residues. After removal of 3 bases from V and 3 bases from J, the junction contained 3 bases not matched to a gene.

This chain links TRBV6-5 with TRBJ2-7; no definite D call. V was shortened by 2 bases and J by 3 bases, with 11 bases between the two germline ends. This CDR3 contains 14 residues. Germline V gene sequence: CDR1 MNHEY, CDR2 SVGAGI. As DNA, the CDR3 is TGTGCCAGCAGTTACGGGTCAGGCGGCTACGAGCAGTACTTC. It specifies CASSYGSGGYEQYF.

The V call is TRBV29-1, the J call TRBJ1-2, with D hard to call. This CDR3 has 10 amino acids. Germline values: CDR1 SQVTM, CDR2 ANQGSEA. V was trimmed by 7 bases and J by 8 bases, leaving 11 bases between them. The CDR3 DNA sequence: TGCAGCGCTGGTCATTCGGGCTACACCTTC. It translates to CSAGHSGYTF.

This clone has only a few counts. The chain is built from TRBV6-5 and TRBJ1-2, with unresolved D. Germline CDR1 is MNHEY and CDR2 is SVGAGI. The CDR3 has 15 amino acids. Trimming removed 1 base from V and 8 bases from J, with 17 bases in between. Here the CDR3 DNA reads TGTGCCAGCAGTTACTGGCAGAGCTTTTCTCAGGGCTACACCTTC. The encoded protein is CASSYWQSFSQGYTF.

This chain joins TRBV19 and TRBJ2-4; 9 bases align to TRBD1. V was clipped by 2 bases and J by 9 bases; unmatched bases: 8. CDR3 length: 15 amino acids. Per germline, CDR1 LNHDA and CDR2 SQIVND (reference sequence). CDR3 sequence reads: CASSIPGQGQGIQYF. For the CDR3, the DNA is TGTGCCAGTAGTATACCGGGACAGGGTCAGGGCATTCAGTACTTC. Together with reference TRBV19 and TRBJ2-4, the CDR3 gives the full variable domain: DGGITQSPKYLFRKEGQNVTLSCEQNLNHDAMYWYRQDPGQGLRLIYYSQIVNDFQKGDIAEGYSVSREKKESFPLTVTSAQKNPTAFYLCASSIPGQGQGIQYFGAGTRLSVL.

This clone showed up just a few times. This chain joins TRBV30 and TRBJ1-5, with D hard to call. With 3 bases removed from V and 2 bases from J, the gap between germline ends came to 8 bases. The CDR3 length is 13 residues. Germline loops: CDR1 GTSNPN, CDR2 SVGIG (reference sequence). The CDR3 sequence: CAWSTSRNQPQHF. CDR3 DNA sequence: TGTGCCTGGAGCACTTCCCGCAATCAGCCCCAGCATTTT.

The rearrangement links TRBV19 to TRBJ2-7, with D tentatively TRBD2 (6 bases). Trimming took off 4 bases at V and 3 bases at J, with 10 bases between the two ends. CDR3 length: 13 residues. Germline loops: CDR1 LNHDA, CDR2 SQIVND (reference sequence). The CDR3 region is CASSKGRFYEQYF. The CDR3 DNA reads as TGTGCCAGTAGTAAGGGGAGGTTCTACGAGCAGTACTTC.

The chain joins TRBV19 to TRBJ2-6; 7 nucleotides agree with TRBD1. V lost 5 bases, J lost 2 bases, and 3 bases stayed unmatched. Germline assignment: CDR1 LNHDA and CDR2 SQIVND (reference sequence). The CDR3 runs to 15 residues. The CDR3 reads CASSGQGAGANVLTF. CDR3 coding DNA: TGTGCCAGTAGTGGGCAGGGGGCTGGGGCCAACGTCCTGACTTTC.

This sequence joins TRBV18 and TRBJ2-1, with a weak D call TRBD2 (6 bases). CDR1 is KGHSH and CDR2 is LQKENI in the germline V gene. Trimming left V 2 bases short and J 8 bases short, with 7 bases between. The CDR3 totals 12 residues. The CDR3 DNA follows: TGTGCCAGCTCACCAAGGAGGGATGAGCAGTTCTTC. Amino acids: CASSPRRDEQFF. Based on the CDR3 plus reference TRBV18 and TRBJ2-1, the full variable domain is NAGVMQNPRHLVRRRGQEARLRCSPMKGHSHVYWYRQLPEEGLKFMVYLQKENIIDESGMPKERFSAEFPKEGPSILRIQQVVRGDSAAYFCASSPRRDEQFFGPGTRLTVL.

This chain connects TRBV6-5 to TRBJ1-5, with TRBD1 identical over 8 bases. Germline V gives CDR1 MNHEY, CDR2 SVGAGI. V gave up 7 bases and J gave up 6 bases; unmatched junction bases: 8. There are 14 residues in the CDR3. In DNA form, the CDR3 reads TGTGCCAGCAATTTCAGGGGGCACGGTCAGCCCCAGCATTTT. It yields the protein CASNFRGHGQPQHF.

CDR3 nucleotides: TGTGCCAGCAGTTACGGTAGAATGCCAGATACGCAGTATTTT. Its translation: CASSYGRMPDTQYF. The chain joins TRBV6-5 to TRBJ2-3; D remains unclear. V lost 2 bases and J lost 4, with 10 bases in between. The CDR3 totals 14 residues. CDR1 is MNHEY and CDR2 is SVGAGI in the germline V gene.

The genes are TRBV30 and TRBJ2-5; the D is unclear. The CDR3 runs 13 residues. Germline V CDR1 and CDR2: GTSNPN, SVGIG (reference sequence). The V and J ends lost 0 bases and 3 bases respectively, with 8 bases between them. The CDR3 DNA sequence: TGTGCCTGGAGTGTAAGTAGGAAAGAGACCCAGTACTTC. Translated, it gives CAWSVSRKETQYF.

The table lists this clone with a few counts. The chain combines TRBV5-1 with TRBJ2-1; the match to TRBD2 covers 7 bases. The CDR3 totals 15 residues. With V trimmed by 1 base and J by 5 bases, 6 bases remained unmatched. Germline CDR1 is SGHRS and CDR2 is YFSETQ. CDR3 residues: CASSLSGGRHNEQFF. As DNA, the CDR3 is TGCGCCAGCAGCTTGTCGGGCGGGAGACACAATGAGCAGTTCTTC.

This clone was seen a handful of times. V gene TRBV6-5 combines with J gene TRBJ1-4; no clear D. This CDR3 has 14 residues. V lost 0 bases, J lost 8 bases, and 10 bases lay in between. From germline, CDR1 is MNHEY and CDR2 SVGAGI. The CDR3 here is CASSYSFSGEKLFF. The CDR3 DNA reads as TGTGCCAGCAGTTACTCTTTCTCAGGAGAAAAACTGTTTTTT.

This chain uses TRBV5-1 with TRBJ1-2, with TRBD1 matching 7 bases. This CDR3 comprises 13 residues. The trim removed 1 base at V and 8 bases at J, leaving 5 bases unmatched. Germline V CDR1 and CDR2: SGHRS, YFSETQ. The CDR3, as DNA: TGCGCCAGCAGCTTGCGGGACAGCGGGGGCTACACCTTC. It yields the protein CASSLRDSGGYTF.

The chain is built from TRBV27 and TRBJ1-1; D is unclear. The V gene's germline CDR1 is MNHEY and CDR2 SMNVEV (reference sequence). Deletions cut 5 bases from V and 0 bases from J, with 13 bases between. The CDR3 runs to 15 residues. The CDR3 spells CASSGSSYMNTEAFF. CDR3 nucleotide sequence: TGTGCCAGCAGTGGGAGCTCCTACATGAACACTGAAGCTTTCTTT.

The chain is built from TRBV7-2 and TRBJ2-7; D call uncertain. CDR3 length: 12 amino acids. Trimming pared 7 bases from V and 4 bases from J, leaving 11 bases between. Germline V gives CDR1 SGHTA, CDR2 FQGNSA. In nucleotides, the CDR3 is TGTGCCAGCACCACCCTCTATTACGAGCAGTACTTC. It translates to CASTTLYYEQYF. The entire variable domain, with the rest obtained from reference TRBV7-2 and TRBJ2-7, is as follows: GAGVSQSPSNKVTEKGKDVELRCDPISGHTALYWYRQSLGQGLEFLIYFQGNSAPDKSGLPSDRFSAERTGGSVSTLTIQRTQQEDSAVYLCASTTLYYEQYFGPGTRLTVT.

The chain has TRBV6-5 and TRBJ1-2; 7 bases match TRBD1. Trimming removed 4 bases from V and 4 bases from J; junction bases left unmatched: 6. CDR3 size: 14 residues. Germline V gene lookup returns CDR1 MNHEY and CDR2 SVGAGI. CDR3 nucleotide sequence: TGTGCCAGCAGTTCCCATGCAGGGGGCTATGGCTACACCTTC. Translating it yields CASSSHAGGYGYTF.

The chain joins TRBV7-9 to TRBJ2-5, with 7 bases that match TRBD2. The germline gives CDR1 SEHNR, CDR2 FQNEAQ (reference sequence). CDR3 size: 15 residues. J was trimmed by 1 base and V by 5 bases; bases with no gene match: 7. CDR3 amino acids: CASSRSGGFQETQYF. CDR3 nucleotides: TGTGCCAGCAGCCGCTCCGGGGGGTTCCAAGAGACCCAGTACTTC.

The gene calls are TRBV7-3 and TRBJ2-1, with TRBD1 identical over 7 bases. Trimming at V came to 5 bases and at J to 7 bases, leaving 14 bases not matched to a gene. Germline values: CDR1 SGHTA, CDR2 FQGTGA. This CDR3 has 16 residues. This CDR3 reads CASSHKDRPSQNEQFF. The CDR3 DNA sequence: TGTGCCAGCAGCCACAAGGACAGGCCGTCCCAAAATGAGCAGTTCTTC.

On this clone: Mismatch with germline at one junction end may stem from a read error. This chain joins TRBV5-6 and TRBJ2-3; D is ambiguous. This CDR3 has 14 residues. Germline-derived CDR1 and CDR2 are SGHDT and YYEEEE. The DNA of the CDR3 is TGTGCCAGCCGCTTAAGACCACACACAGATACGCAGTATTTT. Translated: CASRLRPHTDTQYF.

The CDR3 protein is CASSDSLDPYEQYF. The CDR3 DNA reads TGTGCCAGCAGTGACTCACTCGATCCCTACGAGCAGTACTTC. This sequence joins TRBV25-1 and TRBJ2-7; D gene ambiguous. Germline V gene data show CDR1 as MGHDK and CDR2 as SYGVNS. The CDR3 runs 14 residues. Trimming cost V 3 bases and J 2 bases, with 11 bases left between them.

The rearrangement joins TRBV18 to TRBJ1-5; D remains unclear. Germline loops: CDR1 KGHSH, CDR2 LQKENI. The CDR3 runs to 14 residues. The V end lost 2 bases, the J end lost 0 bases, and 5 bases lay between the germline ends. Written as DNA, the CDR3 is TGTGCCAGCTCACCAGGGATTAGCAATCAGCCCCAGCATTTT. Translation gives CASSPGISNQPQHF.

The gene calls are TRBV5-5 and TRBJ2-1; D unclear. V was pared by 5 bases and J by 10 bases, with 16 bases between. Germline lookup yields CDR1 SGHKS and CDR2 YYEKEE (reference sequence). The CDR3 covers 13 residues. The CDR3 DNA sequence: TGTGCCAGCAGTTCGACTTGGAATTGGGAGCAGTTCTTC. Its protein product is CASSSTWNWEQFF. Full variable domain (missing parts from reference TRBV5-5 and TRBJ2-1): DAGVTQSPTHLIKTRGQQVTLRCSPISGHKSVSWYQQVLGQGPQFIFQYYEKEERGRGNFPDRFSARQFPNYSSELNVNALLLGDSALYLCASSSTWNWEQFFGPGTRLTVL.

The V gene is TRBV10-3, the J gene TRBJ1-1, with D possibly matching TRBD1 (6 bases). This CDR3 is built from 12 residues. With 5 bases removed from V and 5 bases from J, the gap between germline ends came to 9 bases. Germline V lookup: CDR1 ENHRY, CDR2 SYGVKD. The CDR3 nucleotides read TGTGCCATCAGTAAGACAGGAACTGAAGCTTTCTTT. Its protein is CAISKTGTEAFF.

This clone was observed many times. The chain is built from TRBV6-5 and TRBJ1-6; 8 bases match TRBD1. J was trimmed by 5 bases and V by 6 bases; bases with no gene match: 3. Germline CDR1 is MNHEY and CDR2 is SVGAGI. This CDR3 contains 14 residues. CDR3 in amino acids: CASRRDRNNSPLHF. The CDR3 nucleotides are TGTGCCAGCAGGCGGGACAGGAATAATTCACCCCTCCACTTT.

V and J are TRBV28 and TRBJ1-5; D gene unclear. Germline loops: CDR1 MDHEN, CDR2 SYDVKM. V was trimmed by 5 bases and J by 5 bases, leaving 13 bases between them. The length of the CDR3 is 14 residues. In DNA, the CDR3 is TGTGCCAGCAGTCGACTCTCTTTATATCAGCCCCAGCATTTT. This codes for CASSRLSLYQPQHF.